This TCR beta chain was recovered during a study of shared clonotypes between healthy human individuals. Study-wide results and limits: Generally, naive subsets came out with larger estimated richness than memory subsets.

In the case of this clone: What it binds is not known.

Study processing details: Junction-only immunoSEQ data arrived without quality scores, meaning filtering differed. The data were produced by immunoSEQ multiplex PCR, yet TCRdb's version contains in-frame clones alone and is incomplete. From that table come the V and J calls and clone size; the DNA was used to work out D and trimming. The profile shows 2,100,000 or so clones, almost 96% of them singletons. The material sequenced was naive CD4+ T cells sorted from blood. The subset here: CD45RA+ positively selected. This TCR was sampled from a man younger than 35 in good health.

The CDR3 sequence is CASSGRGQPSYEQYF. The CDR3 nucleotides are TGCGCCAGCAGCGGGAGGGGACAGCCCTCCTACGAGCAGTACTTC. The chain carries TRBV5-1 and TRBJ2-7, with D possibly called TRBD1 or TRBD2 (7 bases each). The length of the CDR3 is 15 residues. CDR1 and CDR2 (germline): SGHRS, YFSETQ. V gave up 4 bases and J gave up 0 bases, with 14 bases separating them.